The clone carrying this T cell receptor (beta chain) has just a few counts. The CDR3 has 12 residues. Germline V gene lookup returns CDR1 KGHDR and CDR2 SFDVKD. V shed 5 bases and J shed 5 bases, with 9 bases lying between them. Measured with immunoSEQ multiplex PCR; TCRdb has only the in-frame clones, and not every one. The data hold about 76,000 clones, with roughly 90% observed a single time. The sample originates from a study of T cell responses to AZD1222 COVID-19 vaccine. This TCR was recovered from an adult in good health. The chain employs TRBV24-1 and TRBJ2-7; D call uncertain. Sequencing used peripheral blood, obtained on day 0 of AZD1222 vaccination. DNA for the CDR3: TGTGCCACCAGTGGAGGCAGCCACGAGCAGTACTTC. It yields the protein CATSGGSHEQYF.